This passage covers 15 T cell receptor beta chains from one sample sequenced in a study of blood T cell repertoires in COVID-19. Repertoires were generated with immunoSEQ multiplex PCR, while TCRdb's copy carries only in-frame clones and drops some. The table includes roughly 190,000 clones, around 81% detected once. The sample comprised peripheral blood. The origin of the receptors is a woman aged 40 to 49 with COVID-19, enrolled during active disease.

This CDR3 reads CASSQSRGGGQPQHF. The CDR3 region has the DNA TGTGCCAGCAGCCAATCCCGGGGGGGCGGTCAGCCCCAGCATTTT. The rearrangement joins TRBV16 to TRBJ1-5; D is perhaps TRBD1 (6 bases). Between the trimmed V and J ends, which lost 0 bases and 6 bases, there was a span of 12 bases. The CDR3 contains 15 residues. Germline CDR1 and CDR2: KGHSY and FQNENV.

This chain joins TRBV27 and TRBJ2-1; D remains unclear. Germline assignment: CDR1 MNHEY and CDR2 SMNVEV (reference sequence). The CDR3 loop spans 11 amino acids. The V gene lost 5 bases and the J gene lost 4 bases, with 3 bases spanning the gap. The CDR3 sequence is CASSQYNEQFF. For the CDR3, the DNA is TGTGCCAGCAGTCAATACAATGAGCAGTTCTTC.

The gene calls are TRBV19 and TRBJ1-5; possibly TRBD1 for D (6 bases). CDR1 LNHDA and CDR2 SQIVND come from the germline V gene (reference sequence). Trimming took 2 bases from V and 3 from J, leaving 17 bases between them. The CDR3 covers 17 residues. The CDR3 coding sequence is TGTGCCAGTAGTATACGGGGACAAGGGGTGGCCAATCAGCCCCAGCATTTT. It encodes CASSIRGQGVANQPQHF.

This sequence joins TRBV12-3 or TRBV12-4 and TRBJ2-7; no reliable D call. The CDR3 is 12 residues long. V lost 6 bases and J lost 2, with 8 bases in between. CDR3 region: CASSRTPYEQYF. The CDR3 DNA reads TGTGCCAGCAGCCGAACACCCTACGAGCAGTACTTC.

J is TRBJ2-2 and V is TRBV28, with a possible D match to TRBD1 (6 bases). Germline loops: CDR1 MDHEN, CDR2 SYDVKM. CDR3 length equals 13 residues. Trimming removed 7 bases from V and 7 bases from J, with 13 bases in between. The CDR3 spells CASNLQGFGELFF. CDR3 in DNA: TGTGCCAGCAACCTACAGGGATTCGGGGAGCTGTTTTTT.

The rearrangement uses TRBV2 and TRBJ2-3; 13 nucleotides line up with TRBD2. The germline gives CDR1 SNHLY, CDR2 FYNNEI. This CDR3 spans 16 amino acids. The J segment lost 3 bases and the V segment lost 4 bases, leaving 4 bases of the junction unmatched. Here the CDR3 reads CASSGGLAGLTDTQYF. The CDR3 DNA follows: TGTGCCAGCAGTGGGGGACTAGCGGGACTAACAGATACGCAGTATTTT.

This chain links TRBV30 with TRBJ2-5, with TRBD1 identical over 9 bases. This CDR3 spans 14 amino acids. Germline CDR1 GTSNPN, CDR2 SVGIG (reference sequence). The trim removed 5 bases at V and 4 bases at J, leaving 8 bases unmatched. The CDR3 loop is CAWAGQGLRETQYF. The CDR3 DNA is TGTGCCTGGGCGGGACAGGGACTCAGAGAGACCCAGTACTTC.

This rearrangement joins TRBV14 to TRBJ1-2, with D unresolved. Germline CDR1 SGHDN, CDR2 FVKESK. This CDR3 is 13 amino acids long. V was cut by 6 bases and J by 5 bases, with 13 bases left in between. The CDR3, as DNA: TGTGCCAGCAGTACTTTTGTGAGTTATGGCTACACCTTC. Protein product: CASSTFVSYGYTF.

V gene TRBV2 combines with J gene TRBJ2-3; 7 bases match TRBD1. Germline-derived CDR1 and CDR2 are SNHLY and FYNNEI. V dropped 6 bases and J dropped 13; count of bases not matched to a gene: 7. The CDR3 is 11 amino acids. CDR3 coding DNA: TGTGCCAGCAGACCCGGGACAGTGAAGTATTTT. Translation: CASRPGTVKYF.

The chain uses TRBV7-9 and TRBJ2-1; TRBD2 matches at 9 bases. The CDR3 is 17 amino acids. Germline V gives CDR1 SEHNR, CDR2 FQNEAQ (reference sequence). J was trimmed by 5 bases and V by 5 bases; bases with no gene match: 13. The DNA of the CDR3 is TGTGCCAGCAGCGCCCCGACGGCTAGCGGGATGAACAATGAGCAGTTCTTC. Translated, it gives CASSAPTASGMNNEQFF.

The rearrangement uses TRBV20-1 and TRBJ1-1, with a tentative D call TRBD1 (5 bases). CDR1 is DFQATT, CDR2 SNEGSKA, per germline (reference sequence). Between the trimmed V and J ends, which lost 3 bases and 6 bases, there was a span of 11 bases. The CDR3 covers 12 residues. CDR3 coding DNA: TGCAGTGCTAGTAGGGGTTCCGCTGAAGCTTTCTTT. Translation: CSASRGSAEAFF.

This rearrangement joins TRBV5-1 to TRBJ1-1; the D is unclear. Trimming removed 2 bases from V and 3 bases from J, with 17 bases in between. Germline-derived CDR1 and CDR2 are SGHRS and YFSETQ. The CDR3 totals 16 residues. The CDR3 DNA is TGCGCCAGCAGCTTTGGGTTGGGGATCGGGGACACTGAAGCTTTCTTT. Encoded protein: CASSFGLGIGDTEAFF.

On this clone itself: One end of the junction fails to match germline, which may point to a read error. The J gene is TRBJ1-2, the V gene TRBV2; the match to TRBD1 covers 9 bases. The V gene's germline CDR1 is SNHLY and CDR2 FYNNEI. The CDR3 covers 11 residues. The DNA for the CDR3 is TGTGCCAGCAGCCTCAACAGGGGGCCTATCTTC. Translating gives CASSLNRGPIF.

The V call is TRBV5-1, the J call TRBJ2-3, with 8 bases lining up with TRBD2. The germline V gene has CDR1 SGHRS and CDR2 YFSETQ. The length of the CDR3 is 14 residues. V trimming: 4 bases; J trimming: 4 bases; junction bases outside the gene matches: 5. The CDR3 sequence is CASSRGLGPDTQYF. Written as DNA, the CDR3 is TGCGCCAGCAGCCGGGGACTAGGGCCAGATACGCAGTATTTT.

The CDR3 sequence: CASSFRPEGSNEKLFF. CDR3 nucleotides: TGTGCCAGCAGTTTCCGCCCCGAGGGTAGCAATGAAAAACTGTTTTTT. The chain carries TRBV27 and TRBJ1-4; D is ambiguous. The CDR3 covers 16 residues. Deletions cut 3 bases from V and 5 bases from J, with 16 bases between. Germline assignment: CDR1 MNHEY and CDR2 SMNVEV (reference sequence).